The T cell receptor (beta chain) under discussion was sequenced for a study of T cell responses to AZD1222 COVID-19 vaccine. Study-wide results and caveats: Donors skewed white British and female; clonal diversity was possibly underestimated. Regions 160-218 and 743-854 dominated among vaccine-associated CD4 TCRs spanning spike. Just 6 or 7 AZD1222 recipients were seropositive at baseline. Two AZD1222 doses significantly raised spike-specific TCR breadth and depth over controls.

The table came from immunoSEQ multiplex PCR; TCRdb's copy has only in-frame clones and leaves some out. Here the sample spans over 150,000 clones, 91% being singletons. V was pared by 7 bases and J by 7 bases, with 19 bases between. The germline V gene has CDR1 MNHEY and CDR2 SVGAGI. The CDR3 spans 15 residues. Worth noting for this clone: The antigen remains undetermined.

The V gene is TRBV6-5, the J gene TRBJ1-4, with no clear D. This TCR was sampled from an adult who received the AZD1222 COVID-19 vaccine. The sequencing used peripheral blood, collected 28 days after the second AZD1222 dose. CDR3 nucleotides: TGTGCCAGCACCCAACGCGGTCGTACAAGTGAAAAACTGTTTTTT. Protein: CASTQRGRTSEKLFF.